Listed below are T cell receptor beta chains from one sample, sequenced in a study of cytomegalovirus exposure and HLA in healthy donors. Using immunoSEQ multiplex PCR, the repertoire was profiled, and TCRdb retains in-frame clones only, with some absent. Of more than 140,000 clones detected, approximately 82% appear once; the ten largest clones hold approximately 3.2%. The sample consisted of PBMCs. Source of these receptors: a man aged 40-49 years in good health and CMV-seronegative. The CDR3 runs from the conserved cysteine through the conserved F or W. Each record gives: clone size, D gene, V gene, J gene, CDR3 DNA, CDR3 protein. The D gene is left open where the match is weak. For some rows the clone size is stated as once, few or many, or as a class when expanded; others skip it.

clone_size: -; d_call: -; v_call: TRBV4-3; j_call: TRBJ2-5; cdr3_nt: TGCGCCAGCAGCCAAGAAGGATCTGCGGGGGCCGGAGGCGAGACCCAGTACTTC; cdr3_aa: CASSQEGSAGAGGETQYF
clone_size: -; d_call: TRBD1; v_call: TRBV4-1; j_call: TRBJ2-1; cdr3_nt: TGCGCCAGCAGCCAACGACAGGGTTGGGATGAGCAGTTCTTC; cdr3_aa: CASSQRQGWDEQFF
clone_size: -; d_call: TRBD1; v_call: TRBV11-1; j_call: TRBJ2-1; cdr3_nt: TGTGCCAGCAGGGCGACAGGGATCATTGGGCAGTTCTTC; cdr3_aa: CASRATGIIGQFF
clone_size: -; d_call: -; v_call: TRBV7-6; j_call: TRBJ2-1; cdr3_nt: TGTGCCAGCAGCTTAGAGTGGGGGCTCTACAATGAGCAGTTCTTC; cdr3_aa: CASSLEWGLYNEQFF
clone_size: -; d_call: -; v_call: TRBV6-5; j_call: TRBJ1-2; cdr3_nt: TGTGCCAGCAGTTACGGGCCGGTAGCTAACTATGGCTACACCTTC; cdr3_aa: CASSYGPVANYGYTF
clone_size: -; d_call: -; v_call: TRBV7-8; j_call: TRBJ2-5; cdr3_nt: TGTGCCAGCAGCTTAGAATTGAGCGAGACCCAGTACTTC; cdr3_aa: CASSLELSETQYF
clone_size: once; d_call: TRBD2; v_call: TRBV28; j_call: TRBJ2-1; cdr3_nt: TGTGCCAGCGGCGGGAGGTTTGATGAGCAGTTCTTC; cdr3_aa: CASGGRFDEQFF
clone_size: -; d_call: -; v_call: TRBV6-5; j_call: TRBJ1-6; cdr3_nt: TGTGCCAGCAGTTACTCGTCCCCATACTCCGATTCACCCCTCCACTTT; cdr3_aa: CASSYSSPYSDSPLHF
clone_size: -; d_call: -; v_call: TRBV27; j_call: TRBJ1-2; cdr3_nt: TGTGCCAGCAGGTCACAGCTGAACTATGGCTACACCTTC; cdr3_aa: CASRSQLNYGYTF
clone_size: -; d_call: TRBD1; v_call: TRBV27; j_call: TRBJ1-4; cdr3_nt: TGTGCCAGCAGTTCAAAACAGGGGCGCGTGGATGAAAAACTGTTTTTT; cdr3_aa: CASSSKQGRVDEKLFF
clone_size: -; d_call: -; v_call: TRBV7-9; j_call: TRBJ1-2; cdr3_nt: TGTGCCAGCAGCCCTGACAGTGGTGATGGCTACACCTTC; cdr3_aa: CASSPDSGDGYTF
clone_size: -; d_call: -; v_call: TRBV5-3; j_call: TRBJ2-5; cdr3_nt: TGTGCCAGAAGGCTGGTGGGGGCTGAGCAGTACTTC; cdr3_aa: CARRLVGAEQYF
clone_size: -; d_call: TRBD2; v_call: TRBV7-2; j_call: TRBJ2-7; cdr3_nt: TGTGCCAGCAGCTTAGGGGGGGGGAGCCCCTACGAGCAGTACTTC; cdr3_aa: CASSLGGGSPYEQYF
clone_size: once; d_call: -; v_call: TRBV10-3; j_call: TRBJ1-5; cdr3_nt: TGTGCCATCAGTGATACTAAGCAGAGCAATCAGCCCCAGCATTTT; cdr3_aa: CAISDTKQSNQPQHF
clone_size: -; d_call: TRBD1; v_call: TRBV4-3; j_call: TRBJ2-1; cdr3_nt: TGCGCCAGCAGCCAGGACAGGAACAATGAGCAGTTCTTC; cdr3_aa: CASSQDRNNEQFF
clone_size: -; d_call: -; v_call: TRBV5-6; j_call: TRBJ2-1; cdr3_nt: TGTGCCAGCAGCTTGAACCTCTATGGGGGGAATGAGCAGTTCTTC; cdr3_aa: CASSLNLYGGNEQFF
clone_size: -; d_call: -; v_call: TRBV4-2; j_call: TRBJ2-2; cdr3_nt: TGTGCCAGCAGCCAAGGCGAGGGGGGGCACACCGGGGAGCTGTTTTTT; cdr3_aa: CASSQGEGGHTGELFF
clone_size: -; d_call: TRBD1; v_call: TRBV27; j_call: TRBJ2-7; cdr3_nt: TGTGCCAGCAGTCCCCTTGGGACAGCCTACGAGCAGTACTTC; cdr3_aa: CASSPLGTAYEQYF
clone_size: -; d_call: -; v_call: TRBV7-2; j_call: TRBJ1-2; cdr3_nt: TGTGCCAGCAGTGTAACACCAATTACCGGGACACTGGTAGGTGGCTACACCTTC; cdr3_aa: CASSVTPITGTLVGGYTF
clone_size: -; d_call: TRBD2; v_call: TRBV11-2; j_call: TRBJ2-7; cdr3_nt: TGTGCCAGCAGCTTCCTGACACCGGGACTAGCGGGGGGCCCCTACGAGCAGTACTTC; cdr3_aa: CASSFLTPGLAGGPYEQYF
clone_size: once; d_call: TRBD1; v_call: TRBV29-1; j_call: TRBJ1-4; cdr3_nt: TGCAGCGTTGAAGGGGACAGGAGCGATGAAAAACTGTTTTTT; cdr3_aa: CSVEGDRSDEKLFF
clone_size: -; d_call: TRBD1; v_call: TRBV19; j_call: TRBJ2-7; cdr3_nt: TGTGCCAGTAGTATTGGGGGACAGGGAACTTACGAGCAGTACTTC; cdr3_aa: CASSIGGQGTYEQYF
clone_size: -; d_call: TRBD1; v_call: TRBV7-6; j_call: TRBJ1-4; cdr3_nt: TGTGCCAGCAGCTCCGGGACAGGTTATGAAAAACTGTTTTTT; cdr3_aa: CASSSGTGYEKLFF
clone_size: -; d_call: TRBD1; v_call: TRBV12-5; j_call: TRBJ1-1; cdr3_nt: TGTGCTAGTGGCATGGGACAGGGGATAGGGAACACTGAAGCTTTCTTT; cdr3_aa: CASGMGQGIGNTEAFF
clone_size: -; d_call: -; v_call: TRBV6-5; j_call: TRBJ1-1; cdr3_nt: TGTGCCAGCAGCCCCGGGGGGGTCGAGGCTGAAGCTTTCTTT; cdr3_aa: CASSPGGVEAEAFF
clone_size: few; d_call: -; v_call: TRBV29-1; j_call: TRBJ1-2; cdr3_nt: TGCAGCGTTATCAGAGGGATGATGGGCTACACCTTC; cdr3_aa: CSVIRGMMGYTF
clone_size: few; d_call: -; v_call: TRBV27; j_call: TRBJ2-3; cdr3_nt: TGTGCCAGCAGTTTGACTATCGGGGATACGCAGTATTTT; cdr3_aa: CASSLTIGDTQYF
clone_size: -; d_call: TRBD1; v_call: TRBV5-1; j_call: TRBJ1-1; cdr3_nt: TGCGCCAGCAGCTCCGGACAGGGGGCGAACACTGAAGCTTTCTTT; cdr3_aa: CASSSGQGANTEAFF
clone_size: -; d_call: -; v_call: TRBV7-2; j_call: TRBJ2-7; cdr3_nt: TGTGCCGGCAGCTTTGGTGTCCCGAGCTACGAGCAGTACTTC; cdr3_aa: CAGSFGVPSYEQYF
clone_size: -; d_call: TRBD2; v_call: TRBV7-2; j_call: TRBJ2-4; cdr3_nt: TGTGCCAGCAGCTTAACTAGCGGGGGTTCCAAAAACATTCAGTACTTC; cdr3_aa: CASSLTSGGSKNIQYF
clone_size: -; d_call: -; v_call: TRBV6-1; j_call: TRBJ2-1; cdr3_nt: TGTGCCAGCAGGGAGCTTTACAATGAGCAGTTCTTC; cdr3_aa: CASRELYNEQFF
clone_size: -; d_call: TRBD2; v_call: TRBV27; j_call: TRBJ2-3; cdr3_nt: TGTGCCAGCAGCCGCTTGCGGGGGGGCGGCACAGATACGCAGTATTTT; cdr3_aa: CASSRLRGGGTDTQYF
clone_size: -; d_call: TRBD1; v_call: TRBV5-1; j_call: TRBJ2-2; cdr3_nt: TGCGCCAGCAGCTTGGTAGGACAGGGAAACACCGGGGAGCTGTTTTTT; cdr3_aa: CASSLVGQGNTGELFF
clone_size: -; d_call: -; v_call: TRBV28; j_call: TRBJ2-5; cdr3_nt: TGTGCCAGCAGTTTAGTATCGTGGGCACAAGAGACCCAGTACTTC; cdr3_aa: CASSLVSWAQETQYF
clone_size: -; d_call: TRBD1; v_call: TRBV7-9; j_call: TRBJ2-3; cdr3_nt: TGTGCCAGCAGCTTCCACCGGGACAGCGTCCGAGTAGTTACGCAGTATTTT; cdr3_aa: CASSFHRDSVRVVTQYF
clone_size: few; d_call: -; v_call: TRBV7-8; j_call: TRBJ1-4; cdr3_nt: TGTGCCAGCCGGTCGGCGGCCCCCGAAGGCGAAAAACTGTTTTTT; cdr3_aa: CASRSAAPEGEKLFF
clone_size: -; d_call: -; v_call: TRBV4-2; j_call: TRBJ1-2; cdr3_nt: TGTGCCAGCAGCCAAGATGGGCAGGCCGGGATATATGGCTACACCTTC; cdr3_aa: CASSQDGQAGIYGYTF
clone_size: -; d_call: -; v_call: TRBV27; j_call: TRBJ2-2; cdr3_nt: TGTGCCAGCAGTTTTCTAGCGTCCGGGGAGCTGTTTTTT; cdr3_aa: CASSFLASGELFF
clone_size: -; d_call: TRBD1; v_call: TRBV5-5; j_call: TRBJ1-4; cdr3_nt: TGTGCCAGCAGCCCGACAGGGGATAATGAAAAACTGTTTTTT; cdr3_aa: CASSPTGDNEKLFF
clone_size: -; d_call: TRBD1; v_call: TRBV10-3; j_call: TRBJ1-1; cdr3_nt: TGTGCCATCAGTGAGAGGTTCGGACAGGGGAACACTGAAGCTTTCTTT; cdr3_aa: CAISERFGQGNTEAFF
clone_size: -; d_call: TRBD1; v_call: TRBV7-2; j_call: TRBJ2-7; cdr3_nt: TGTGCCAGCAGCCCAATAGGGACAGCCTCCTACGAGCAGTACTTC; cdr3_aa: CASSPIGTASYEQYF
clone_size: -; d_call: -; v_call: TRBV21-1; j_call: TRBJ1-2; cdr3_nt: TGTGCCAGCAGCAAAGACCCAGGACAGGAAGGGGGCTACACCTTC; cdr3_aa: CASSKDPGQEGGYTF
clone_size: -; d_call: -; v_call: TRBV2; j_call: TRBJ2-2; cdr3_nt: TGTGCCAGCAGTCCCGACAGATACACCGGGGAGCTGTTTTTT; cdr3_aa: CASSPDRYTGELFF
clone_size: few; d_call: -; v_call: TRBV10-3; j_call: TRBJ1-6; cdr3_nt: TGTGCCATCGGGGCAGGAAGCTCCTATAATTCACCCCTCCACTTT; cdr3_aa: CAIGAGSSYNSPLHF
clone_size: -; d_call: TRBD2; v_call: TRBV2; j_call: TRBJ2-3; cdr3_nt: TGTGCCAGCAGAGCGGGGTTCACAGATACGCAGTATTTT; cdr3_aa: CASRAGFTDTQYF
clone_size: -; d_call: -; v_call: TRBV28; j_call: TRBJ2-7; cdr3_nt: TGTGCCAGCAGTTTAGGGGGCCGTTACGAGCAGTACTTC; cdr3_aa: CASSLGGRYEQYF
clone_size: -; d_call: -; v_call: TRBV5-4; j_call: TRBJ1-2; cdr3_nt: TGTGCCAGCAGCTCCACAGGTGGCTATGGCTACACCTTC; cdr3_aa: CASSSTGGYGYTF
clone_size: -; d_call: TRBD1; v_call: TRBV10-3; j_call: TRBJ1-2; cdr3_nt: TGTGCCATCAGTGAGACAGGGGGTGGCTACACCTTC; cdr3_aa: CAISETGGGYTF
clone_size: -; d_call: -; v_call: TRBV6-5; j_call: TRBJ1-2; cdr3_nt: TGTGCCACCCAGGGTGATCGACGCGGCTACACCTTC; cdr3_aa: CATQGDRRGYTF
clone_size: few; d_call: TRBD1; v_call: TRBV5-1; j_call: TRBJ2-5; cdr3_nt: TGCGCCAGCAGCGTTAAACCAAGACAGGGTCAAGAGACCCAGTACTTC; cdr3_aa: CASSVKPRQGQETQYF
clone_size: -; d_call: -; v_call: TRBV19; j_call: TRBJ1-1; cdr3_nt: TGTGCCAGTAGTGCAGGCAGGGAAGGATGGGCTGAAGCTTTCTTT; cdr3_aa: CASSAGREGWAEAFF
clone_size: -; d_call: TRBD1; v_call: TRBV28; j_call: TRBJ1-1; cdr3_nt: TGTGCCAGCAGTCCTGCGGGACAGGGGTACACTGAAGCTTTCTTT; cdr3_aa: CASSPAGQGYTEAFF
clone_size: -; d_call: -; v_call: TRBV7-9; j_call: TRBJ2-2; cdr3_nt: TGTGCCACCCGAGGGACTCCTTGGACCGGGGAGCTGTTTTTT; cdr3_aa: CATRGTPWTGELFF
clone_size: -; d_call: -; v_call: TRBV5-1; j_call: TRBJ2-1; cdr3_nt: TGCGCCAGCAGCTCGATGCCAGGGTCCTACAATGAGCAGTTCTTC; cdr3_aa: CASSSMPGSYNEQFF
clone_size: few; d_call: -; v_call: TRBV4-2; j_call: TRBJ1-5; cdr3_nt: TGTGCCAGCAGCCAAGATTACGGAGGCGCCGGTCAGCCCCAGCATTTT; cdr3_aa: CASSQDYGGAGQPQHF
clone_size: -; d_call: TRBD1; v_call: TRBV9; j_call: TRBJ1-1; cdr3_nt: TGTGCCAGCAGCGTATTTGCGGGACAGGGGGCTCGTGGAGCTTTCTTT; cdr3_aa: CASSVFAGQGARGAFF
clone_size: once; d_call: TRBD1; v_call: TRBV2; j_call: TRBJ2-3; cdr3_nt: TGTGCCAGCAGCCGGACAGGGGGCGGCACAGATACGCAGTATTTT; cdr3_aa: CASSRTGGGTDTQYF
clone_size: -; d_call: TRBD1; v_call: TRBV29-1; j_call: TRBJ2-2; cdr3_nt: TGCAGCGTTGAGGGGGACAGGGAGGGAGGGGTTACCGGGGAGCTGTTTTTT; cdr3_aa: CSVEGDREGGVTGELFF
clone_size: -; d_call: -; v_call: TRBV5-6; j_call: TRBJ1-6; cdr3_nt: TGTGCCAGCAGCTTGTCACCCTACGGGAATTCACCCCTCCACTTT; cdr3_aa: CASSLSPYGNSPLHF
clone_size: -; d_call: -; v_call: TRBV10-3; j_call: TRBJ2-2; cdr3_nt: TGTGCCATCAGTGAGTCGGCAGGGGAGAACACCGGGGAGCTGTTTTTT; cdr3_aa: CAISESAGENTGELFF